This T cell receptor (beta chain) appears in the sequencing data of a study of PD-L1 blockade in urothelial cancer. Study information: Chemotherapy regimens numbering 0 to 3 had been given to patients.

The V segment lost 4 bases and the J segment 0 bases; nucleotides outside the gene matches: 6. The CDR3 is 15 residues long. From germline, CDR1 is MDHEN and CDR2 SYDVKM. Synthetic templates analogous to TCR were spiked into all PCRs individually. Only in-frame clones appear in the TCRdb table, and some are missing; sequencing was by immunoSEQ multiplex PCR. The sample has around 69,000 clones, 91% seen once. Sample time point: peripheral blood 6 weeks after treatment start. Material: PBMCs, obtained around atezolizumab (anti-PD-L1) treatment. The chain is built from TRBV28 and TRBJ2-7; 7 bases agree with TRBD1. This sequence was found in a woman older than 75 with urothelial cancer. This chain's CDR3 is CASSYVGTASYEQYF. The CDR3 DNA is TGTGCCAGCAGTTACGTAGGGACAGCCTCCTACGAGCAGTACTTC.